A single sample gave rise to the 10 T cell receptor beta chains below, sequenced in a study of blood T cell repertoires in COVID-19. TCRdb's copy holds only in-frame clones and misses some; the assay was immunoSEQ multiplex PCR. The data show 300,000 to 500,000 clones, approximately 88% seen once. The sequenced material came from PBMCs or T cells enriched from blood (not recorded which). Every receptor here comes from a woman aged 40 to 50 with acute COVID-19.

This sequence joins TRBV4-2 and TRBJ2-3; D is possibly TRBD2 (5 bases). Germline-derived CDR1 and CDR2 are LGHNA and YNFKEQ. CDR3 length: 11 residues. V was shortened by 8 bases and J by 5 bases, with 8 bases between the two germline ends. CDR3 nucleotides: TGTGCCAGCGGCCGGGGAGATACGCAGTATTTT. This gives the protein CASGRGDTQYF.

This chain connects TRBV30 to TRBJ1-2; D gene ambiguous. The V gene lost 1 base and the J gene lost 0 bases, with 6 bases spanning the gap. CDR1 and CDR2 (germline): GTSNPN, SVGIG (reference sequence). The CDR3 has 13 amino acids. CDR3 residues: CAWSELANYGYTF. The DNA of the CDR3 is TGTGCCTGGAGTGAGCTAGCTAACTATGGCTACACCTTC.

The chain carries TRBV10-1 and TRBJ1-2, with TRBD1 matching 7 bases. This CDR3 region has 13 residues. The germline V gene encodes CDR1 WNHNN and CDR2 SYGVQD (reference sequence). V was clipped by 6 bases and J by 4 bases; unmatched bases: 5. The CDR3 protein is CASSPGQAYGYTF. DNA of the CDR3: TGCGCCAGCAGCCCCGGACAGGCCTATGGCTACACCTTC.

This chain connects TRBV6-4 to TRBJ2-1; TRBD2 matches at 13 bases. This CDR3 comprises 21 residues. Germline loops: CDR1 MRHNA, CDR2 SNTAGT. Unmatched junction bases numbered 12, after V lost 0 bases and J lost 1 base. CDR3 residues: CASSDSSTSGGGLISYNEQFF. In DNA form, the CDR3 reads TGTGCCAGCAGTGACTCCTCAACTAGCGGGGGGGGACTTATTTCCTACAATGAGCAGTTCTTC.

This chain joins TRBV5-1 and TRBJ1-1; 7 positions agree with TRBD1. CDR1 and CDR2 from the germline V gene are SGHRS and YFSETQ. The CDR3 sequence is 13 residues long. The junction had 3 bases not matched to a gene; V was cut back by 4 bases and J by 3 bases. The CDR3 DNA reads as TGCGCCAGCAGCGCCACAGGGGACACTGAAGCTTTCTTT. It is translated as CASSATGDTEAFF.

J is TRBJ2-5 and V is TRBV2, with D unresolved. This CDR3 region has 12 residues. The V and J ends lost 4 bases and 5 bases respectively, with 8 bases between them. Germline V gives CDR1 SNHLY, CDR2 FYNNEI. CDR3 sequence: CASSGLRETQYF. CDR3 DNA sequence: TGTGCCAGCAGTGGACTGAGGGAGACCCAGTACTTC.

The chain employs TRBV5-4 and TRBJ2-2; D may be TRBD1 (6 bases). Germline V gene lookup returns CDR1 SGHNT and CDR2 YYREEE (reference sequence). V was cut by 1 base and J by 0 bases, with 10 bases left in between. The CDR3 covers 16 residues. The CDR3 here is CASSLRAGANTGELFF. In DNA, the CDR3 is TGTGCCAGCAGCTTGCGGGCAGGGGCGAACACCGGGGAGCTGTTTTTT.

In DNA form, the CDR3 reads TGTGCCAGTAGTATTAGGGGACAGGGCTTCCACCAGCCCCAGCATTTT. Translating gives CASSIRGQGFHQPQHF. The genes are TRBV19 and TRBJ1-5, with TRBD1 matching over 9 bases. The CDR3 extends over 16 amino acids. Germline V gene data show CDR1 as LNHDA and CDR2 as SQIVND (reference sequence). After removal of 3 bases from V and 7 bases from J, the junction contained 10 bases not matched to a gene.

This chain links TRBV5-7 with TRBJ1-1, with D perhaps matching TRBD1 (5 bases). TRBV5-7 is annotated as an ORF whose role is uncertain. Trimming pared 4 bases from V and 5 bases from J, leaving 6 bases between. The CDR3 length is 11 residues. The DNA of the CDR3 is TGTGCCAGCAGCAGACAGACTGAAGCTTTCTTT. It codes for CASSRQTEAFF.

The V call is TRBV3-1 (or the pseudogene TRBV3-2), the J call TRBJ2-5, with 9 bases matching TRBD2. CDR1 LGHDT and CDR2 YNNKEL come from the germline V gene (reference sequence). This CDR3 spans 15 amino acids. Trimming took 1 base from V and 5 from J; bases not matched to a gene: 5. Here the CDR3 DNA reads TGTGCCAGCAGCCAAGGGCGGGGGGGCGCGGAGACCCAGTACTTC. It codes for CASSQGRGGAETQYF.